This T cell receptor beta chain originates from a study of a mutant IDH1 vaccine in newly diagnosed glioma. On the study more broadly: Vaccination began 4-6 weeks post radiotherapy alone, or with temozolomide cycles. Averaging roughly 40 years of age, treated patients were around 62% male and 37.5% female. Patients arrived already treated with radiotherapy, temozolomide, or both, most having had both.

Time point in this sample: week 35, safety follow-up. The content of each vaccine dose was 300 ug of mutant IDH1 20-mer peptide, and topical imiquimod accompanied it. The donor cohort comprised cases of new WHO grade 3 or 4 IDH1-mutant, ATRX-lost astrocytoma. Produced via immunoSEQ multiplex PCR; TCRdb's table is partial and in-frame only. The table lists tens of thousands of clones, about three quarters of them singletons. As regards this clone: Its antigen remains unidentified.

Germline V gene lookup returns CDR1 MNHNY and CDR2 SVGAGI (reference sequence). This CDR3 is 14 amino acids long. The germline V and J ends were trimmed by 1 base and 7 bases, with 11 bases remaining between them. The rearrangement joins TRBV6-6 to TRBJ1-5; D unresolved. The sample was PBMCs, taken from a glioma patient whose treatment included an IDH1 peptide vaccine. This clonotype was obtained from a middle-aged man with glioma. In DNA form, the CDR3 reads TGTGCCAGCAGTTACTACAAGAGGAACCAGCCCCAGCATTTT. As protein: CASSYYKRNQPQHF.